This T cell receptor beta chain was captured in a study of CD8+ T cells in alopecia areata. Study-level background: Tofacitinib was taken orally by treated patients, and the dose was 5 to 10 mg twice daily. Tofacitinib therapy lasting 6 to 18 months was followed by 6 months off drug. Study-level points and caveats: Clonality exceeded that of normal scalp in lesional scalp, most notably in alopecia totalis/universalis.

After isolation, RNA underwent reverse transcription to generate cDNA as the sequencing template. Here immunoSEQ multiplex PCR was the method, and the copy in TCRdb shows in-frame clones only, minus some. The sample has 200,000 or so clones, about 60% seen once. About this clone itself: Its specificity is not known.

Germline CDR1 reads LNHNV; CDR2 reads YYDKDF (reference sequence). The V end was cut by 1 base, the J end by 4 bases, with 16 bases between. The CDR3 is 16 residues long. Sorted populations comprised CD4+ and CD8+ T cells obtained from PBMCs. This clonotype was sampled from a human donor with alopecia areata. The V call is TRBV15, the J call TRBJ1-1; tentative D call: TRBD1 (5 bases). The source was CD4+ T cells sorted from blood, collected at week 0. This CDR3 reads CATSRVGSQGITEAFF. CDR3 sequence (DNA): TGTGCCACCAGCAGAGTAGGGTCGCAGGGCATCACTGAAGCTTTCTTT.